This T cell receptor (beta chain) was observed in a study of blood T cell repertoires in COVID-19. Study context: The United States, Italy and Spain provided the acute and convalescent COVID-19 samples. The cDNA or gDNA used as material had been derived from T cells, B-cell-depleted T cells, or PBMCs.

This CDR3 region has 15 residues. Trimming cost V 2 bases and J 0 bases, with 9 bases left between them. Germline CDR1 SGDLS, CDR2 YYNGEE. As originally analysed: Counts of nucleated cells, estimated from reference gene primer amplification, were obtained. The assay was immunoSEQ multiplex PCR, and TCRdb's table has in-frame clones only and misses some. V, J and clone size derive from that table, while D and trimming were established from the DNA sequence. Of roughly 100,000 clones in the sample, approximately 90% are singletons; the top ten hold 4.5% to 5.5%. Sequenced sample: peripheral blood. The rearrangement joins TRBV9 to TRBJ1-3; D is perhaps TRBD1 (5 bases). The receptor's source is a man aged 50 or older with acute or convalescent COVID-19. In DNA, the CDR3 is TGTGCCAGCAGCGTGAAGGGGAACTCTGGAAACACCATATATTTT. It specifies CASSVKGNSGNTIYF.